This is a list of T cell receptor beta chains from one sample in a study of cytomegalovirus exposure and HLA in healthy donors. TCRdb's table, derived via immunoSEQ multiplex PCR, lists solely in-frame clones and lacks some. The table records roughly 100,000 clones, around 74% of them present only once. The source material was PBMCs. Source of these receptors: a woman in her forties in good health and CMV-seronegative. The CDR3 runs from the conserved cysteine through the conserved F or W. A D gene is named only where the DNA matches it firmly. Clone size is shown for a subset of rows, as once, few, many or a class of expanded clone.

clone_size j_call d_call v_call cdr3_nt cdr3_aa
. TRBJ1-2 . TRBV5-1 TGCGCCAGCAGCTTGGACAGGGCTAACTATGGCTACACCTTC CASSLDRANYGYTF
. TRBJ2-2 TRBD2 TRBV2 TGTGCCAGCAGTCTGAGGCTAGCGGAGTCCGGGGAGCTGTTTTTT CASSLRLAESGELFF
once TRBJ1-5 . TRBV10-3 TGTGCCATCAGTGTGACAGATAGCAATCAGCCCCAGCATTTT CAISVTDSNQPQHF
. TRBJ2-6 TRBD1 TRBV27 TGTGCCAGCAGGCCAACCGGGACAGCCGGGGCCAACGTCCTGACTTTC CASRPTGTAGANVLTF
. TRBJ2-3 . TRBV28 TGTGCCAGCAGTAACGGAGGGTCAGATACGCAGTATTTT CASSNGGSDTQYF
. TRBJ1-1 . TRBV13 TGTGCCAGCAGCGCTGTAGAGGAGGGAGTCACTGAAGCTTTCTTT CASSAVEEGVTEAFF
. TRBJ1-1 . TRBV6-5 TGTGCCAGCAGTCTTACGAGGGCACAGAACACTGAAGCTTTCTTT CASSLTRAQNTEAFF
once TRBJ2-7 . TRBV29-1 TGCAGCGTTGTTATCTCCTACGAGCAGTACTTC CSVVISYEQYF
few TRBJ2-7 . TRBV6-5 TGTGCCAGCAGTACTGGTTTGCGGATGAGCTACGAGCAGTACTTC CASSTGLRMSYEQYF
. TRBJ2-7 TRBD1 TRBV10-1 TGCGCCAGCAGGGATCCCGGGACAGGGGAACCCTACGAGCAGTACTTC CASRDPGTGEPYEQYF
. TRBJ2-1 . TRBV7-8 TGTGCCAGCAGCTTATTAGAACTAGTTGTTTCCAATGAGCAGTTCTTC CASSLLELVVSNEQFF
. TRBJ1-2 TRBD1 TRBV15 TGTGCCACCAGCAGAGCACAGGGGGCTTGGAACTATGGCTACACCTTC CATSRAQGAWNYGYTF
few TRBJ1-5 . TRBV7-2 TGTGCCAGCAGCTTAGATCAGGGATATAGCAATCAGCCCCAGCATTTT CASSLDQGYSNQPQHF
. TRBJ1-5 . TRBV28 TGTGCCAGCAGTAAACTGCAGGTTTACAACCAGCCCCAGCATTTT CASSKLQVYNQPQHF
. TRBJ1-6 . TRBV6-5 TGTGCCAGCAGTTACGGGGACTCTAATTCACCCCTCCACTTT CASSYGDSNSPLHF
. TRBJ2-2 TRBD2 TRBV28 TGTGCCAGCAGTGCACTAGCGGGAGGGCCGAACACCGGGGAGCTGTTTTTT CASSALAGGPNTGELFF
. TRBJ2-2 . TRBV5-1 TGCGCCAGCAGCTTTTCCTCAGACACCGGGGAGCTGTTTTTT CASSFSSDTGELFF
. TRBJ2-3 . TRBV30 TGTGCCTGGGTGGGGCAGATCACAGATACGCAGTATTTT CAWVGQITDTQYF
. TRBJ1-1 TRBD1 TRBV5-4 TGTGCCAGCAGCTTGGCCGACAGGGGCCCGAACACTGAAGCTTTCTTT CASSLADRGPNTEAFF
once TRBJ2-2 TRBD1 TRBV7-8 TGTGCCAGTACCGGGACAGGGGGCTTCGGGGAGCTGTTTTTT CASTGTGGFGELFF
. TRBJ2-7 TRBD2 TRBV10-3 TGTGCCATCAGTGAACGAGAGGCTAGCGGAGCCCTCCTTGAGACCTACGAGCAGTACTTC CAISEREASGALLETYEQYF
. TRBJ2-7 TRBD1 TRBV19 TGTGCCAGTAGCCGAGCTGGGACAGACGTCTCCTACGAGCAGTACTTC CASSRAGTDVSYEQYF
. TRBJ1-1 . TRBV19 TGTGCCACCGCGTTTGGCACTGAAGCTTTCTTT CATAFGTEAFF
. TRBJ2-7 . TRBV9 TGTGCCAGCAGCGTATACGCAGGAATCTCCTACGAGCAGTACTTC CASSVYAGISYEQYF
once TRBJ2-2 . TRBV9 TGTGCCAGCAGCGCACAGGGAACCGGGGAGCTGTTTTTT CASSAQGTGELFF
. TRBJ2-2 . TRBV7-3 TGTGCCAGCAGCCGGGCGGGGAGCAGCACCGGGGAGCTGTTTTTT CASSRAGSSTGELFF
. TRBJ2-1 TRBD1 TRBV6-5 TGTGCCAGCAGTCGGGACAGGGTAGACAATGAGCAGTTCTTC CASSRDRVDNEQFF
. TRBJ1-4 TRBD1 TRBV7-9 TGTTCCAGCAGCTTAGCCATCGGGACAGCCTCTGAAAAACTGTTTTTT CSSSLAIGTASEKLFF
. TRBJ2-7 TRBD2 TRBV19 TGTGCCAGTAGTATTAGCGGGTTCACCTACGAGCAGTACTTC CASSISGFTYEQYF
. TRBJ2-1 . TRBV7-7 TGTGCTAGCAGCTTAGCAGGACTTAACAATGAGCAGTTCTTC CASSLAGLNNEQFF
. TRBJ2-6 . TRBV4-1 TGCGCCAGCAGCCAAGACCCAGAACCCTCTGGGGCCAACGTCCTGACTTTC CASSQDPEPSGANVLTF
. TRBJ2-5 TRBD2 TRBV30 TGTGCCTGGGCTAGCGGGGGGGGTACCCTACAAGAGACCCAGTACTTC CAWASGGGTLQETQYF
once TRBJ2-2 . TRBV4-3 TGCGCCAGCAGCCAAGATGTGAGGGTGCAAACGAACACCGGGGAGCTGTTTTTT CASSQDVRVQTNTGELFF
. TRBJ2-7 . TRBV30 TGTGCCTGGAGCAAAACAGGGTTAGGGGAGCAGTACTTC CAWSKTGLGEQYF
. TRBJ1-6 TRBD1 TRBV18 TGTGCCAGCTCGACACAGCCCGTGACAGGGAGAAATAATTCACCCCTCCACTTT CASSTQPVTGRNNSPLHF
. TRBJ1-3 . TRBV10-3 TGTGCCATCAGTGGGGCGACAACCCCAAAGACATTCGGAAACACCATATATTTT CAISGATTPKTFGNTIYF
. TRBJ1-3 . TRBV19 TGTGCCAGTGCCAGAGGTGCAGGAAACACCATATATTTT CASARGAGNTIYF
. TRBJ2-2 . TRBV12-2 TGTGCAAGTCGCTTATTAGGAGCGAACACCGGGGAGCTGTTTTTT CASRLLGANTGELFF
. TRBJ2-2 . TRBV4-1 TGCGCCAGCAGCCAAGAACCAGGGCCTGGGGAGGAGCTGTTTTTT CASSQEPGPGEELFF
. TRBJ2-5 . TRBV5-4 TGTGCCAGCAACGACCACCGGGGGGAGACCCAGTACTTC CASNDHRGETQYF
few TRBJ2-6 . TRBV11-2 TGTGCCAGCAGGAGAGGGCCCGTACAGCGATGGGGGGCCAACGTCCTGACTTTC CASRRGPVQRWGANVLTF
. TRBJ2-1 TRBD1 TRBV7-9 TGTTCCAGCAGCTTATTTCCGGGACAGAGCTCCTACAATGAGCAGTTCTTC CSSSLFPGQSSYNEQFF
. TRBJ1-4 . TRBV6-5 TGTGCCAGCAGTGATCGGTCAATAAATGAAAAACTGTTTTTT CASSDRSINEKLFF
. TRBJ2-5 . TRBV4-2 TGTGCCAGCAGCCAAGCTCTGGAGACCCAGTACTTC CASSQALETQYF
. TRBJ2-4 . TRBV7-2 TGTGCCAGCAGCTTAGGTTGGAGGAACATTCAGTACTTC CASSLGWRNIQYF
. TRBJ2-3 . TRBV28 TGTGCCAGCAGAGCCGGGACAGTGGGGGGTACGCAGTATTTT CASRAGTVGGTQYF
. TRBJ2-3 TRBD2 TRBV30 TGTGCCTGGAGTACTAGCGGGAGGTCCACAGATACGCAGTATTTT CAWSTSGRSTDTQYF